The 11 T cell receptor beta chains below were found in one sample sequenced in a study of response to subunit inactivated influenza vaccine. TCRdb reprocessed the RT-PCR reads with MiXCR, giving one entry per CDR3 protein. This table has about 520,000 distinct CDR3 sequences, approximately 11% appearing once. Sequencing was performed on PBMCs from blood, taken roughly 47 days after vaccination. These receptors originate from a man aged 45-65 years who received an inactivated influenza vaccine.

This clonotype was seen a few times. This chain's CDR3 is CASSLGGGHYGYTF. As DNA, the CDR3 is TGTGCCAGCAGTTTAGGGGGGGGCCACTATGGCTACACCTTC. The chain carries TRBV28 and TRBJ1-2; D perhaps matches TRBD1 (6 bases). The CDR3 consists of 14 residues. Trimming took 2 bases from V and 3 from J, leaving 10 bases between them. Germline V gives CDR1 MDHEN, CDR2 SYDVKM.

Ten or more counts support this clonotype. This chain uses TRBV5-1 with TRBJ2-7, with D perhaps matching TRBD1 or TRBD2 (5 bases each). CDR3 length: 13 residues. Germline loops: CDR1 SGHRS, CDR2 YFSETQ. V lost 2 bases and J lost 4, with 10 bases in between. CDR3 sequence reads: CASSFGAPYEQYF. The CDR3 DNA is TGCGCCAGCAGCTTCGGGGCACCTTACGAGCAGTACTTC.

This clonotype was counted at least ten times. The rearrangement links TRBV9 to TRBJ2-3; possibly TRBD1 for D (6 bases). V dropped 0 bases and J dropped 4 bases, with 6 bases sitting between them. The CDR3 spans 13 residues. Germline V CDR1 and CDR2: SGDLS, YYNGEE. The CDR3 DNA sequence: TGTGCCAGCAGCGTAGCAGGGGCAGATACGCAGTATTTT. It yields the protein CASSVAGADTQYF.

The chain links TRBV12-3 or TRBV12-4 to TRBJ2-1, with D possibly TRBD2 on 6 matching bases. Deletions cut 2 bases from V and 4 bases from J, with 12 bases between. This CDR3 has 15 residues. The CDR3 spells CASSLSGLIYNEQFF. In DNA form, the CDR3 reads TGTGCCAGCAGTTTATCCGGACTAATTTACAATGAGCAGTTCTTC.

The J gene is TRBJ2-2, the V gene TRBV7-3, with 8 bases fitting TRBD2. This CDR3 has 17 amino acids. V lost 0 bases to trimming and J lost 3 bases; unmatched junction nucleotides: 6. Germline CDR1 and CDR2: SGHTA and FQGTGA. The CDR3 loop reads CASSLTPAGEHTGELFF. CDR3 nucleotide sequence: TGTGCCAGCAGCTTAACCCCAGCGGGAGAGCACACCGGGGAGCTGTTTTTT.

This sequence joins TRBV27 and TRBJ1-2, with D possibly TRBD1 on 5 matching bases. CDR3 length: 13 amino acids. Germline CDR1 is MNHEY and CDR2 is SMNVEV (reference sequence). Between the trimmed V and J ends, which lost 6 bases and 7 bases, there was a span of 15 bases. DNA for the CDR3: TGTGCCAGCAGACTACGAGGGGTAGGTGGCTACACCTTC. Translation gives CASRLRGVGGYTF.

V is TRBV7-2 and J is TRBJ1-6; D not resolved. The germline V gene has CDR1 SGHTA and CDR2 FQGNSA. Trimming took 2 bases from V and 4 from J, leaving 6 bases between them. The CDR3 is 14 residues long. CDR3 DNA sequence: TGTGCCAGCAGCTTAAGACGTTATAATTCACCCCTCCACTTT. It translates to CASSLRRYNSPLHF.

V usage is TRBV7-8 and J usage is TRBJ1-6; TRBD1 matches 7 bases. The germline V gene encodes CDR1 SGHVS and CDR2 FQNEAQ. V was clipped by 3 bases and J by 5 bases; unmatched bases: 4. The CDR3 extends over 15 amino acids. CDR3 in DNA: TGTGCCAGCAGCTTCGAGACAGGGCATAATTCACCCCTCCACTTT. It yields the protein CASSFETGHNSPLHF.

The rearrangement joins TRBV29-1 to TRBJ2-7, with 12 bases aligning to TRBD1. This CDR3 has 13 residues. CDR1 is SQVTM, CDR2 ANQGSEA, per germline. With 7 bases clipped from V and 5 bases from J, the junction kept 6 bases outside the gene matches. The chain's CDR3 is CSAPGQGANEQYF. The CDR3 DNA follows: TGCAGCGCCCCGGGACAGGGGGCCAACGAGCAGTACTTC.

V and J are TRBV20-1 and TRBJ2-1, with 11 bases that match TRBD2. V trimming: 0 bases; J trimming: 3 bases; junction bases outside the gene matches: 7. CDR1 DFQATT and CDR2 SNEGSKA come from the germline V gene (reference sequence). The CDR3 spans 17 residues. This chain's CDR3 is CSARDLASGRIYNEQFF. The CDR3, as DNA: TGCAGTGCTAGAGATCTGGCTAGCGGGAGGATCTACAATGAGCAGTTCTTC.

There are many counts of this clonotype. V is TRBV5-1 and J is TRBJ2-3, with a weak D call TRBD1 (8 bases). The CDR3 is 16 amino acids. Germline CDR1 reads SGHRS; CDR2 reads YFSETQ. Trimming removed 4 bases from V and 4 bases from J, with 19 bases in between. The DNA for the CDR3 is TGCGCCAGCAGCCCGGACAGGGTGGGAGGGGCAGATACGCAGTATTTT. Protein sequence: CASSPDRVGGADTQYF.